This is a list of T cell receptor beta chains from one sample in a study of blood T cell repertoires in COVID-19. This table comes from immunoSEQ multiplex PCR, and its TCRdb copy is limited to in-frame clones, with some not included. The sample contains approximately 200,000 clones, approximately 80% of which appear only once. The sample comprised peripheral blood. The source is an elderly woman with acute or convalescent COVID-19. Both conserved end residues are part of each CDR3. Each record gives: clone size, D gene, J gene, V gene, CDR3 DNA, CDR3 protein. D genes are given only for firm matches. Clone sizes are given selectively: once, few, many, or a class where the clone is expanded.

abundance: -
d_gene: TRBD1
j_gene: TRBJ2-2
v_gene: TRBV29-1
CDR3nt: TGCAGCGTTGGGCCCGGGACAGGGGGCTTGGACACCGGGGAGCTGTTTTTT
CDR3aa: CSVGPGTGGLDTGELFF

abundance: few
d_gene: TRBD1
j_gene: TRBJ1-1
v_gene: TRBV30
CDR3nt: TGTGCCTGGGACAGGGGAGGTACTGAAGCTTTCTTT
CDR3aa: CAWDRGGTEAFF

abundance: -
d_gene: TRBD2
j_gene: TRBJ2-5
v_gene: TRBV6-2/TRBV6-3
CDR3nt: TGTGCCAGCAGCCGGACGCCACTAGCGGGGGTTCAAGAGACCCAGTACTTC
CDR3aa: CASSRTPLAGVQETQYF

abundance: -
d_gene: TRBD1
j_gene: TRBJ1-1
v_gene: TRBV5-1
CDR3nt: TGCGCCAGCAGCTTGGTAGGGACAGGGGCGGGAACTGAAGCTTTCTTT
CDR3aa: CASSLVGTGAGTEAFF

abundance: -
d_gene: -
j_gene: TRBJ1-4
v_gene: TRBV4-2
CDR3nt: TGTGCCAGCAGCCAAGATAACGGGGCAACTAATGAAAAACTGTTTTTT
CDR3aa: CASSQDNGATNEKLFF

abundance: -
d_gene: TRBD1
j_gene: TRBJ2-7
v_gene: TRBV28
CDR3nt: TGTGCCAGCAGTCAGCAGGGGGCATCCCACTACGAGCAGTACTTC
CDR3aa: CASSQQGASHYEQYF

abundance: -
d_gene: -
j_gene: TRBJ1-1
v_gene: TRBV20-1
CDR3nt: TGCAGTGCCCTCGGTAGAGGAGCTTTCTTT
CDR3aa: CSALGRGAFF

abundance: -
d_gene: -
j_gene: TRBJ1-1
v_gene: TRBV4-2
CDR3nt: TGTGCCAGCAGCCAAGATACCTCGGTTACTGAAGCTTTCTTT
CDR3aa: CASSQDTSVTEAFF

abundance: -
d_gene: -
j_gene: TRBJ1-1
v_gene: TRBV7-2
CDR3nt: TGTGCCAGCAGCTTTGGGGCGGGAGAAACTGAAGCTTTCTTT
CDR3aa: CASSFGAGETEAFF

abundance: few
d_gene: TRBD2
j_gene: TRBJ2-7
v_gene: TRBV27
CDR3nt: TGTGCCAGCAGTTCGGGACTAGCGGCCTACGAGCAGTACTTC
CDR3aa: CASSSGLAAYEQYF

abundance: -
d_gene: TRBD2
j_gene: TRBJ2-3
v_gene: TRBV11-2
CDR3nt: TGTGCCAGCAGCTTTTCCGGGAGGACTGGGTTCACAGATACGCAGTATTTT
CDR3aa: CASSFSGRTGFTDTQYF

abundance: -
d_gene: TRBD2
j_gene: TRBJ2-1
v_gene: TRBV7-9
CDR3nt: TGTGCCAGCAGGAACCTCGGGGGGGCCTCGGTTTACAATGAGCAGTTCTTC
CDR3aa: CASRNLGGASVYNEQFF

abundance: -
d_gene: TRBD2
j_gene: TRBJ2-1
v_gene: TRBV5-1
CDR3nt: TGCGCCAGCAGTTCTCGACTAGCGGGATTGAGCTCCTACAATGAGCAGTTCTTC
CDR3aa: CASSSRLAGLSSYNEQFF

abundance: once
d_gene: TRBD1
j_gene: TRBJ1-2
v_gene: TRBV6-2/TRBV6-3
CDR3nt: TGTGCCAGCAGTAACACCAGAGGGACAGCGCGCTATGGCTACACCTTC
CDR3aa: CASSNTRGTARYGYTF

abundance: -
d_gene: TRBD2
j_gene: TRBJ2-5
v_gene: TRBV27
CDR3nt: TGTGCCAGCAGTTTCGGGACTAGCGGGAGAGAGACCCAGTACTTC
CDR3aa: CASSFGTSGRETQYF

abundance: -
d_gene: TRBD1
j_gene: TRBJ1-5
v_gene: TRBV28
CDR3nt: TGTGCCAGCAGTTTGACAGGGGGGAAGGAGCCCCAGCATTTT
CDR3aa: CASSLTGGKEPQHF

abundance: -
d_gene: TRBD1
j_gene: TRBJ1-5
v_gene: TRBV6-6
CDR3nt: TGTGCCAGCAGTCCCCTAATTAATTTCGACAGGGGAGTAAGGCAGCCCCAGCATTTT
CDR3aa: CASSPLINFDRGVRQPQHF

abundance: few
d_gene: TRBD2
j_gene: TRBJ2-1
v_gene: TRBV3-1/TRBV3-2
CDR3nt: TGTGCCAGCAGCCAGCCACTAGCGGTCTCCTACAATGAGCAGTTCTTC
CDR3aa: CASSQPLAVSYNEQFF

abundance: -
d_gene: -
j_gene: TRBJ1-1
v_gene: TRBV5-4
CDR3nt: TGTGCCAGCAGCTTGTTGGGCAGAATGAACACTGAAGCTTTCTTT
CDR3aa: CASSLLGRMNTEAFF

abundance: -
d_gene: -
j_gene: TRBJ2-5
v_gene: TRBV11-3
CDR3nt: TGTGCCAGCAGCTCGGGTCATGTAGAGACCCAGTACTTC
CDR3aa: CASSSGHVETQYF

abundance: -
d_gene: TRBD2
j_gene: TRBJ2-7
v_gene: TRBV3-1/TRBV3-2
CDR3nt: TGTGCCAGCAGCGAACTAGCGGGGGAACCCTACGAGCAGTACTTC
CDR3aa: CASSELAGEPYEQYF

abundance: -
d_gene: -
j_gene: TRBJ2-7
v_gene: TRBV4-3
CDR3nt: TGCGCCAGCAGCCAAGGGAGGGCCTACGAGCAGTACTTC
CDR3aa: CASSQGRAYEQYF